This TCR beta chain was sequenced during a study of OX40 agonist ivuxolimab in advanced cancers. Turning to the overall study: Ivuxolimab was a fully human IgG2 agonistic monoclonal antibody targeting the costimulatory receptor OX40 (CD134). Intravenous ivuxolimab was administered to patients every 2 weeks at six dose levels: 0.01, 0.1, 0.3, 1.5, 3 and 10 mg/kg. Of the 50 or so patients in dose escalation, 19 had hepatocellular carcinoma, about 15 had melanoma, 9 had renal cell carcinoma and 9 had head and neck cancer. In the dose-escalation cohort, over 65% of patients were male, and the mean age was approximately 60 years, with a range of 23 to 79. Patients were allowed to have had prior anti-PD-1, anti-PD-L1 or anti-CTLA-4 therapy, and approximately 37% of the dose-escalation patients had been treated with checkpoint inhibitors. Partial responses occurred in three dose-escalation patients, of whom one had hepatocellular carcinoma and two had cutaneous melanoma. The purpose of peripheral TCRbeta sequencing was to test whether ivuxolimab changed TCR sequence diversity and led to clonal T-cell expansion. The paper reports the monotherapy dose-escalation portion (N = 52 patients) of the phase I ivuxolimab trial.

Patients with autoimmune disease history or receiving systemic immunosuppression were excluded from the trial. Peripheral blood for TCR sequencing was collected from all dose cohorts at baseline, on cycle 4 day 1, and on cycle 7 day 1. The samples were drawn from a first-in-human, open-label, multicenter phase I dose-escalation trial of ivuxolimab. Adults with locally advanced or metastatic melanoma, renal cell, hepatocellular, or head and neck squamous cell carcinoma were enrolled in the trial. Before TCR sequencing, CD4+ T cells and CD8+ T cells from peripheral blood were sorted into separate populations. Results the study describes overall, beyond this receptor: After ivuxolimab, CD8+ T cells had more expanded clones than CD4+ T cells on average. In partial responders in the 0.1-3.0 mg/kg groups, normalized peripheral clonal expansion was found to be among the lowest, especially among CD8+ T cells. Low levels of normalized T-cell clonal expansion were also seen in some patients who did not respond. Clonal expansion of both CD4+ and CD8+ blood T cells was observed from baseline to week 6 at doses 0.1 to 3.0 mg/kg. Which antigens the clonally expanded peripheral T cells were specific for was not determined.

The germline V gene yields SGDLS for CDR1 and YYNGEE for CDR2. Inclusive of the bounding cysteine and phenylalanine, the CDR3 is 16 residues long. Only the CDR3 part of the read is kept: 48 bases, read in frame from the first base. V was cut back by 0 bases and J by 4 bases, leaving a gap of 17 bases between them. To sequence the TCRbeta CDR3 region, genomic DNA was isolated from the sorted cells. The immunoSEQ Assay was used to sequence the TCRbeta CDR3 regions. Drawn from immuneACCESS, this table holds only the in-frame rearrangements with V and J called that TCRdb kept. Clones are partly lost; checked studies trace under half to an unresolved V gene and leave the rest unexplained. This sample holds 45,000 to 50,000 clones; around 90% were observed only once. The ten largest make up 6% to 8% of the sample. Regarding this clone: There is no known antigen for this receptor. No much larger clonotype is one base removed from it; base qualities were not supplied.

The chain is encoded by TRBV9 joined to TRBJ2-7; too little of a D gene remains to name it. The TCR originated in an adult with an advanced solid tumor such as melanoma, head and neck, liver or kidney cancer. The sequencing here drew on CD4+ or CD8+ T cells sorted from blood, taken in a trial of the OX40 agonist ivuxolimab. CDR3 region: CASSVEPLERTYEQYF. The DNA sequence is as follows: TGTGCCAGCAGCGTAGAACCCTTAGAGCGAACTTACGAGCAGTACTTC.